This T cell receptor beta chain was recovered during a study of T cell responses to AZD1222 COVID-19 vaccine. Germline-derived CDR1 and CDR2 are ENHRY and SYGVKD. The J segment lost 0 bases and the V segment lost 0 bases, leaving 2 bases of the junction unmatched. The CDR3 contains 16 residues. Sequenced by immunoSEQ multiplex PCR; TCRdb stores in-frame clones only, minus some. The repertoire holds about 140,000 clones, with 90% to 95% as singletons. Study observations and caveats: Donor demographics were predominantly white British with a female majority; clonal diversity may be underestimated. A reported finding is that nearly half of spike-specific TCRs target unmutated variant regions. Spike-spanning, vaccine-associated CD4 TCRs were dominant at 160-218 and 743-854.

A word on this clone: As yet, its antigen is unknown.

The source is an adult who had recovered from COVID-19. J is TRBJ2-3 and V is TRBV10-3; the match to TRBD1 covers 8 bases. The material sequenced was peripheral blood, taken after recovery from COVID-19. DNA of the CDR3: TGTGCCATCAGTGAGTCGAGACAGGGGAGCACAGATACGCAGTATTTT. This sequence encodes CAISESRQGSTDTQYF.